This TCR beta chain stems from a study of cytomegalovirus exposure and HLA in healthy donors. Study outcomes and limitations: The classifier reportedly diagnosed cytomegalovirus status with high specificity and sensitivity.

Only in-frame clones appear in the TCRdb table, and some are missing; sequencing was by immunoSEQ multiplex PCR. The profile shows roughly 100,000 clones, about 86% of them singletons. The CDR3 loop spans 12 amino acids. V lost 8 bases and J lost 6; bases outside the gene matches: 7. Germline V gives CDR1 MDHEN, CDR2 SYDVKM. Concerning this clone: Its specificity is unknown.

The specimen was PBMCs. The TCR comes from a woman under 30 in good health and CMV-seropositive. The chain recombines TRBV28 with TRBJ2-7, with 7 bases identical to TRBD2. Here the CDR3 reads CASQRGGAEQYF. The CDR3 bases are TGTGCCAGCCAGCGGGGAGGAGCCGAGCAGTACTTC.